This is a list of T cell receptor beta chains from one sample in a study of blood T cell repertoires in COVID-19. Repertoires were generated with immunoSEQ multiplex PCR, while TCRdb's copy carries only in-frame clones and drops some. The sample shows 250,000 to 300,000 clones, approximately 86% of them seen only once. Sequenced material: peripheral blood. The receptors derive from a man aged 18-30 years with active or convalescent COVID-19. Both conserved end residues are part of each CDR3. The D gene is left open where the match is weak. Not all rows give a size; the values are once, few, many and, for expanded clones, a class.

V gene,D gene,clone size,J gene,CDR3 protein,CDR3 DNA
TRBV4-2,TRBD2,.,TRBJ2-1,CASSQEPGLAVDNEQFF,TGTGCCAGCAGCCAAGAGCCGGGACTAGCGGTTGACAATGAGCAGTTCTTC
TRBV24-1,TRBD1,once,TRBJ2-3,CATSDLRVDRDTDTQYF,TGTGCCACCAGTGATTTGAGGGTCGACAGGGACACAGATACGCAGTATTTT
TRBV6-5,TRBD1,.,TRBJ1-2,CASRMTGNYGYTF,TGTGCCAGCAGAATGACAGGGAACTATGGCTACACCTTC
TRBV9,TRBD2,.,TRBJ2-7,CASSPTSGEYEQYF,TGTGCCAGCAGCCCAACTAGCGGAGAGTACGAGCAGTACTTC
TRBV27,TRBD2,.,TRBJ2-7,CASSLAGGYYEQYF,TGTGCCAGCAGTTTAGCGGGGGGCTATTACGAGCAGTACTTC
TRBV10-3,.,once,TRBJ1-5,CAISPDSFHNQPQHF,TGTGCCATCAGTCCTGACAGCTTCCACAATCAGCCCCAGCATTTT
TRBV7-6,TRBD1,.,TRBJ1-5,CASSLGTGENQPQHF,TGTGCCAGCAGCTTAGGGACAGGGGAGAATCAGCCCCAGCATTTT
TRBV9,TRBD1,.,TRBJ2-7,CASSTDQGVGEQYF,TGTGCCAGCAGCACAGACCAGGGGGTAGGTGAGCAGTACTTC
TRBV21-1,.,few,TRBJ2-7,CASSKGCQGTSGRVVEQYF,TGTGCCAGCAGCAAAGGTTGTCAGGGGACTAGCGGCCGGGTGGTCGAGCAGTACTTC
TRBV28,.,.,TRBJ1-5,CASSLGSNQPQHF,TGTGCCAGCAGTTTGGGCAGCAATCAGCCCCAGCATTTT
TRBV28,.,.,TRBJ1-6,CASQDPTGFRFNSPLHF,TGTGCCAGCCAGGACCCAACAGGGTTTCGGTTTAATTCACCCCTCCACTTT
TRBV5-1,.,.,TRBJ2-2,CASLEYLSTGELFF,TGCGCCAGTCTAGAATACCTATCCACCGGGGAGCTGTTTTTT
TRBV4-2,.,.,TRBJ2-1,CASSHSTRLDNEQFF,TGTGCCAGCAGCCACTCAACTAGATTGGACAATGAGCAGTTCTTC
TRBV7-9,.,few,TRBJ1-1,CASSLGRAQNTEAFF,TGTGCCAGCAGCTTAGGGAGGGCGCAGAACACTGAAGCTTTCTTT
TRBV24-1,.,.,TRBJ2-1,CATSDGGLVSYNEQFF,TGTGCCACCAGTGACGGGGGGCTAGTCTCCTACAATGAGCAGTTCTTC
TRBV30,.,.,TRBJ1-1,CAWTGSYPHEAFF,TGTGCCTGGACGGGAAGCTATCCTCATGAAGCTTTCTTT
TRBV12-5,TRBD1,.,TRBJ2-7,CASGFSGTGDYEQYF,TGTGCTAGTGGTTTCTCCGGGACAGGAGACTACGAGCAGTACTTC
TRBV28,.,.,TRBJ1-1,CASSFGGLNTEAFF,TGTGCCAGCAGTTTCGGGGGGCTGAACACTGAAGCTTTCTTT
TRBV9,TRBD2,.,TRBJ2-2,CASSVRTSERLFTGELFF,TGTGCCAGCAGCGTAAGAACTAGCGAACGTTTATTCACCGGGGAGCTGTTTTTT
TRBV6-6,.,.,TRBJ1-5,CASGTHYSNQPQHF,TGTGCCAGCGGGACACATTATAGCAATCAGCCCCAGCATTTT
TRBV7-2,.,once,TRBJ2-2,CASSLRLESVEDTGELFF,TGTGCCAGCAGCCTTCGACTAGAATCCGTGGAGGACACCGGGGAGCTGTTTTTT
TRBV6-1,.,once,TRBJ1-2,CASSEFNNYGYTF,TGTGCCAGCAGTGAATTTAATAACTATGGCTACACCTTC
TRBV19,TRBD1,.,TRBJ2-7,CASKGGAGDREYEQYF,TGTGCCAGTAAGGGGGGAGCCGGGGACAGGGAATACGAGCAGTACTTC
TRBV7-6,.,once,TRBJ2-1,CASSLSGSSYNEQFF,TGTGCCAGCAGCTTATCGGGAAGCTCCTACAATGAGCAGTTCTTC
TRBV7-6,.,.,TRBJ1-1,CASSSRQGLDTEAFF,TGTGCCAGCAGCTCTCGGCAGGGGTTGGACACTGAAGCTTTCTTT
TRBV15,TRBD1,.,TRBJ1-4,CATSPQGQVREKLFF,TGTGCCACCAGCCCCCAGGGACAGGTTCGGGAAAAACTGTTTTTT
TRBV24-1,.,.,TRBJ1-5,CATSDSGDQPQHF,TGTGCCACCAGTGATTCGGGGGATCAGCCCCAGCATTTT
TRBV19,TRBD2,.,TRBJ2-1,CASSLTGTSTNEQFF,TGTGCCAGTAGTCTGACCGGGACTAGCACAAATGAGCAGTTCTTC